What follows are 26 T cell receptor beta chains derived from one specimen sequenced in a study of long-term antiretroviral therapy in people with HIV. The run of the v3.0 immunoSEQ assay was at survey level. Using immunoSEQ multiplex PCR, the repertoire was profiled, and TCRdb retains in-frame clones only, with some absent. The table includes fewer than 35,000 clones, approximately 97% detected once. The starting material was unsorted PBMCs, obtained 6.9 years after starting antiretroviral therapy. The receptor source for this set is a man younger than 45 with HIV.

The V gene is TRBV11-2, the J gene TRBJ1-1; D is uncertain. This CDR3 spans 16 amino acids. Looked up from germline, CDR1 is SGHAT and CDR2 is FQNNGV. V was cut by 6 bases and J by 0 bases, with 17 bases left in between. The CDR3 nucleotides read TGTGCCAGCAGTATCGCCTTTAGGTGGGTGAACACTGAAGCTTTCTTT. Translated: CASSIAFRWVNTEAFF.

V is TRBV6-5 and J is TRBJ1-2, with D possibly TRBD1 on 5 matching bases. The CDR3 loop spans 14 amino acids. Germline-derived CDR1 and CDR2 are MNHEY and SVGAGI. Trimming removed 7 bases at V and 7 bases at J, with 19 bases between. The CDR3 loop reads CASTPSRGMGGYTF. The CDR3 bases are TGTGCCAGCACCCCTTCTAGGGGCATGGGTGGCTACACCTTC.

J is TRBJ2-7 and V is TRBV6-1, with D possibly being TRBD1 (6 bases). Germline V gene sequence: CDR1 MNHNS, CDR2 SASEGT. The V and J ends lost 2 bases and 6 bases respectively, with 23 bases between them. The CDR3 length is 17 residues. The CDR3 sequence: CASSEWYWDTVQAEQYF. The CDR3 coding sequence is TGTGCCAGCAGTGAATGGTATTGGGACACGGTTCAAGCCGAGCAGTACTTC.

This clone has more than one count but fewer than ten. The gene calls are TRBV5-4 and TRBJ1-5; tentative D call: TRBD1 (6 bases). Germline values: CDR1 SGHNT, CDR2 YYREEE (reference sequence). The V end lost 4 bases, the J end lost 7 bases, and 18 bases lay between the germline ends. This CDR3 is built from 15 residues. The CDR3: CASSLGGAFSQPQHF. The DNA of the CDR3 is TGTGCCAGCAGCCTGGGGGGGGCTTTTAGCCAGCCCCAGCATTTT.

In its sample, this clone was seen once. CDR3 bases: TGTGCCAGCAGTTACGATGGGAACACTGAAGCTTTCTTT. Translating it yields CASSYDGNTEAFF. The chain couples TRBV6-6 to TRBJ1-1; no definite D call. Germline loops: CDR1 MNHNY, CDR2 SVGAGI (reference sequence). V was cut by 2 bases and J by 1 base, with 5 bases left in between. CDR3 length equals 13 residues.

The chain has TRBV30 and TRBJ2-7; D possibly uses TRBD1 or TRBD2 (5 bases each). CDR3 length: 14 residues. The germline V and J ends were trimmed by 1 base and 6 bases, with 16 bases remaining between them. The V gene's germline CDR1 is GTSNPN and CDR2 SVGIG (reference sequence). The CDR3 spells CAWSGRDASGEQYF. The DNA for the CDR3 is TGTGCCTGGAGTGGCAGGGACGCGTCAGGCGAGCAGTACTTC.

The chain links TRBV6-5 to TRBJ2-2; D is unresolved. This CDR3 contains 14 residues. V was trimmed by 6 bases and J by 5 bases, leaving 13 bases between them. Looked up from germline, CDR1 is MNHEY and CDR2 is SVGAGI. CDR3 sequence reads: CASRVAALTGELFF. CDR3 bases: TGTGCCAGCAGGGTGGCAGCGCTAACCGGGGAGCTGTTTTTT.

This chain links TRBV2 with TRBJ1-5, with a tentative D call TRBD1 (6 bases). Germline V gene data show CDR1 as SNHLY and CDR2 as FYNNEI. CDR3 length: 14 amino acids. Trimming stripped 1 base from V and 5 bases from J, with 9 bases between. CDR3 DNA: TGTGCCAGCAGTGAAGGGGACAAGTATCAGCCCCAGCATTTT. This codes for CASSEGDKYQPQHF.

The rearrangement links TRBV5-6 to TRBJ1-3; no clear D gene. Per the germline V gene, CDR1 is SGHDT and CDR2 is YYEEEE. This CDR3 comprises 14 residues. Trimming took 1 base from V and 1 from J, leaving 6 bases between them. The CDR3 spells CASSLSWSGNTIYF. DNA of the CDR3: TGTGCCAGCAGCTTGTCGTGGTCTGGAAACACCATATATTTT.

This clone came up once. V usage is TRBV2 and J usage is TRBJ1-5; D not certain. The CDR3 runs 11 residues. Trimming removed 8 bases at V and 7 bases at J, with 9 bases between. Germline V gives CDR1 SNHLY, CDR2 FYNNEI. This CDR3 reads CASARGQPQHF. The CDR3 DNA follows: TGTGCCAGCGCAAGAGGGCAGCCCCAGCATTTT.

The rearrangement links TRBV5-5 to TRBJ2-7; D unclear. The CDR3 sequence is 13 residues long. The V end lost 4 bases, the J end lost 0 bases, and 8 bases lay between the germline ends. CDR1 and CDR2 (germline): SGHKS, YYEKEE (reference sequence). The CDR3 loop reads CASSADGSYEQYF. The CDR3 DNA reads as TGTGCCAGCAGCGCCGACGGCTCCTACGAGCAGTACTTC.

The rearrangement joins TRBV11-1 to TRBJ1-1, with D unresolved. V shed 5 bases and J shed 5 bases, with 21 bases lying between them. The CDR3 has 16 residues. Germline V gives CDR1 SGHAT, CDR2 FQDESV (reference sequence). The CDR3 region is CASSHENIRTGTEAFF. CDR3 bases: TGTGCCAGCAGCCACGAAAACATCAGAACGGGGACTGAAGCTTTCTTT.

The chain uses TRBV5-1 and TRBJ2-6, with D unresolved. Trimming removed 4 bases at V and 0 bases at J, with 14 bases between. The CDR3 spans 17 residues. Germline CDR1 is SGHRS and CDR2 is YFSETQ. The chain's CDR3 is CASSPLHSSSGANVLTF. Written as DNA, the CDR3 is TGCGCCAGCAGCCCACTCCATTCCAGCTCTGGGGCCAACGTCCTGACTTTC. Together with reference TRBV5-1 and TRBJ2-6, the CDR3 gives the full variable domain: KAGVTQTPRYLIKTRGQQVTLSCSPISGHRSVSWYQQTPGQGLQFLFEYFSETQRNKGNFPGRFSGRQFSNSRSEMNVSTLELGDSALYLCASSPLHSSSGANVLTFGAGSRLTVL.

The rearrangement uses TRBV7-9 and TRBJ2-2; 7 nucleotides align to TRBD2. The CDR3 loop spans 17 amino acids. The germline V gene encodes CDR1 SEHNR and CDR2 FQNEAQ (reference sequence). V lost 5 bases, J lost 1 base, and 10 bases stayed unmatched. The CDR3 region is CASSVPRLALNTGELFF. CDR3 nucleotides: TGTGCCAGCAGCGTACCCCGACTAGCTCTGAACACCGGGGAGCTGTTTTTT.

The chain has TRBV4-2 and TRBJ2-2; TRBD1 matches at 11 bases. This CDR3 spans 16 amino acids. V was clipped by 1 base and J by 9 bases; unmatched bases: 7. Germline loops: CDR1 LGHNA, CDR2 YNFKEQ. The CDR3 sequence is CASSQAGTGGRRELFF. In DNA form, the CDR3 reads TGTGCCAGCAGCCAAGCCGGGACAGGGGGTCGAAGGGAGCTGTTTTTT.

The chain links TRBV29-1 to TRBJ1-1; D might be TRBD1 (5 bases). Germline V CDR1 and CDR2: SQVTM, ANQGSEA. This CDR3 comprises 12 residues. Trimming removed 6 bases from V and 1 base from J, with 9 bases in between. The CDR3 here is CSVKQENTEAFF. The CDR3 bases are TGCAGCGTAAAACAGGAGAACACTGAAGCTTTCTTT.

The chain uses TRBV9 and TRBJ1-6; no reliable D call. The germline CDR1 and CDR2 sequences are SGDLS and YYNGEE. This CDR3 comprises 15 residues. V gave up 3 bases and J gave up 10 bases, with 17 bases separating them. CDR3 residues: CASSARHSTPSPLHF. In nucleotides, the CDR3 is TGTGCCAGCAGCGCGCGACACAGTACTCCATCACCCCTCCACTTT. Drawing the rest from reference TRBV9 and TRBJ1-6, the complete variable domain is DSGVTQTPKHLITATGQRVTLRCSPRSGDLSVYWYQQSLDQGLQFLIQYYNGEERAKGNILERFSAQQFPDLHSELNLSSLELGDSALYFCASSARHSTPSPLHFGNGTRLTVT.

The rearrangement joins TRBV7-9 to TRBJ2-7; 10 nucleotides align to TRBD1. Trimming took 5 bases from V and 6 from J; bases not matched to a gene: 13. The germline gives CDR1 SEHNR, CDR2 FQNEAQ (reference sequence). The CDR3 runs to 16 residues. The CDR3 sequence: CASSPPLRTGGGEQYF. The CDR3 DNA sequence: TGTGCCAGCAGCCCCCCCCTTAGGACAGGGGGGGGCGAGCAGTACTTC. Complete variable domain (other parts from reference TRBV7-9 and TRBJ2-7): DTGVSQNPRHKITKRGQNVTFRCDPISEHNRLYWYRQTLGQGPEFLTYFQNEAQLEKSRLLSDRFSAERPKGSFSTLEIQRTEQGDSAMYLCASSPPLRTGGGEQYFGPGTRLTVT.

This clone was observed a single time. The chain carries TRBV20-1 and TRBJ1-1; D gene uncertain. V was pared by 6 bases and J by 0 bases, with 5 bases between. CDR1 and CDR2 (germline): DFQATT, SNEGSKA (reference sequence). This CDR3 is 11 amino acids long. As DNA, the CDR3 is TGCAGTGCCCACTTGAACACTGAAGCTTTCTTT. Its translation is CSAHLNTEAFF.

This chain connects TRBV4-2 to TRBJ2-2; the match to TRBD2 covers 9 bases. V trimming: 2 bases; J trimming: 0 bases; junction bases outside the gene matches: 1. CDR3 length equals 16 residues. In germline, CDR1 is LGHNA, CDR2 YNFKEQ. The CDR3 protein is CASSQRGGANTGELFF. CDR3 sequence (DNA): TGTGCCAGCAGCCAACGCGGGGGGGCGAACACCGGGGAGCTGTTTTTT.

This chain uses TRBV29-1 with TRBJ2-5, with D perhaps matching TRBD2 (5 bases). The DNA matches TRBJ2-7 better at its end, which makes the J call doubtful. This CDR3 is built from 12 residues. Germline V gene sequence: CDR1 SQVTM, CDR2 ANQGSEA. The CDR3 region has the DNA TGCAGCGTTGACGGATCGGGGTACGAGCAGTACTTC. As protein: CSVDGSGYEQYF.

The gene calls are TRBV7-6 and TRBJ2-3; D is possibly TRBD1 (6 bases). V lost 4 bases and J lost 4, with 27 bases in between. The CDR3 has 19 amino acids. Germline assignment: CDR1 SGHVS and CDR2 FNYEAQ. The CDR3 protein is CASSSLSLHRAEFPDTQYF. The CDR3 region has the DNA TGTGCCAGCAGCTCACTTTCCCTACACAGGGCGGAATTTCCAGATACGCAGTATTTT.

J is TRBJ2-7 and V is TRBV7-2; 10 bases are shared with TRBD1. The junction had 11 bases not matched to a gene; V was cut back by 9 bases and J by 3 bases. The germline V gene encodes CDR1 SGHTA and CDR2 FQGNSA. CDR3 length: 15 amino acids. The CDR3 here is CASEGVGTGDYEQYF. The CDR3 bases are TGTGCCAGTGAAGGCGTCGGGACAGGGGACTACGAGCAGTACTTC. Full variable domain (rest looked up from reference TRBV7-2 and TRBJ2-7): GAGVSQSPSNKVTEKGKDVELRCDPISGHTALYWYRQSLGQGLEFLIYFQGNSAPDKSGLPSDRFSAERTGGSVSTLTIQRTQQEDSAVYLCASEGVGTGDYEQYFGPGTRLTVT.

The CDR3 DNA reads TGTGCCAGCAGTTGGAGCGGGGACTCCTACGAGCAGTACTTC. Encoded protein: CASSWSGDSYEQYF. The gene calls are TRBV27 and TRBJ2-7; 7 nucleotides agree with TRBD2. The germline CDR1 and CDR2 sequences are MNHEY and SMNVEV (reference sequence). The CDR3 has 14 amino acids. Unmatched junction bases numbered 3, after V lost 4 bases and J lost 0 bases.

The V gene is TRBV9, the J gene TRBJ2-5; possible D gene TRBD1, 7 bases. V lost 3 bases and J 5 bases, leaving 26 bases between the germline ends. The CDR3 is made up of 18 amino acids. CDR1 SGDLS and CDR2 YYNGEE come from the germline V gene. The chain's CDR3 is CASSGNRGGISGLETQYF. Written as DNA, the CDR3 is TGTGCCAGCAGCGGCAACAGGGGCGGGATTTCTGGGTTGGAGACCCAGTACTTC.

The count of this clone is one. The chain's CDR3 is CASSPQTRVYEYEQYF. In DNA form, the CDR3 reads TGTGCCAGCAGCCCCCAAACGAGGGTATACGAGTACGAGCAGTACTTC. This chain links TRBV11-2 with TRBJ2-7; TRBD2 is a possible D gene (5 bases). This CDR3 contains 16 residues. The V end lost 5 bases, the J end lost 4 bases, and 21 bases lay between the germline ends. CDR1 is SGHAT and CDR2 is FQNNGV in the germline V gene.